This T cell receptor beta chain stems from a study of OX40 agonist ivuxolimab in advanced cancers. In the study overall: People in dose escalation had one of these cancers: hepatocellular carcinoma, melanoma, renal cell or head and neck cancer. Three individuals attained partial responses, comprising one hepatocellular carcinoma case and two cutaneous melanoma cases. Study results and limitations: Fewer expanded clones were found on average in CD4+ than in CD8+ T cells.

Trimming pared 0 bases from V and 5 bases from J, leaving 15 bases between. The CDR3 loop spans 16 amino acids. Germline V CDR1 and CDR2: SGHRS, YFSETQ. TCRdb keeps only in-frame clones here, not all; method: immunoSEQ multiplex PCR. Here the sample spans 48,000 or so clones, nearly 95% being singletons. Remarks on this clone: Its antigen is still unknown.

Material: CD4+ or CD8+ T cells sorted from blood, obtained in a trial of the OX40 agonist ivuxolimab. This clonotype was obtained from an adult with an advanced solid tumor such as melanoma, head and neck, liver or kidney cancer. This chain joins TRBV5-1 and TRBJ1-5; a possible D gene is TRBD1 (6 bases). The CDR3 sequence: CASSLGDTLADQPQHF. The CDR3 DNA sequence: TGCGCCAGCAGCTTGGGGGACACCCTGGCCGATCAGCCCCAGCATTTT.